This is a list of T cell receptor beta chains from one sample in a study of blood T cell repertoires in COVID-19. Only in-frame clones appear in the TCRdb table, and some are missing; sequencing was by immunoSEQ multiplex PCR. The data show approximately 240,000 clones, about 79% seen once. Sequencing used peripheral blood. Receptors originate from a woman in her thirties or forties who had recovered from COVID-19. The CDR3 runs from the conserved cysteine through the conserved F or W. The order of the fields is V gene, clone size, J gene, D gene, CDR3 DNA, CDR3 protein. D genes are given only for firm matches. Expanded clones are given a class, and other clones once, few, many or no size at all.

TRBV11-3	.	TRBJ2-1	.	TGTGCCAGCAGCTTAGGACCGGGGGATGAGCAGTTCTTC	CASSLGPGDEQFF
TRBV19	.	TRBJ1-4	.	TGTGCCAGTAGTATTCGGGGGATGGCTAATGAAAAACTGTTTTTT	CASSIRGMANEKLFF
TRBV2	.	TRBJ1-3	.	TGTGCCAGCAGTGTCGAGGGATTCTCTGGAAACACCATATATTTT	CASSVEGFSGNTIYF
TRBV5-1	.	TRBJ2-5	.	TGCGCCAGCAGCTCGCAGGGTCAAGAGACCCAGTACTTC	CASSSQGQETQYF
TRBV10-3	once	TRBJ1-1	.	TGTGCCATCAGTGACGAGTTAACCACTGAAGCTTTCTTT	CAISDELTTEAFF
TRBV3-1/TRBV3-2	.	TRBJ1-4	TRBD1	TGTGCCAGCAGCCCTGGGACAGGGACTGAAAAACTGTTTTTT	CASSPGTGTEKLFF
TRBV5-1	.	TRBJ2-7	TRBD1	TGCGCCAGCAGCCTACAGGGGGCAACCTACGAGCAGTACTTC	CASSLQGATYEQYF
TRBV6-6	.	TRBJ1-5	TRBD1	TGTGCCAGCAGTTACTCAGGAGGGGGCGAGGATCAGCCCCAGCATTTT	CASSYSGGGEDQPQHF
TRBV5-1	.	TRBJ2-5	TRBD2	TGCGCCAGCAGCTTCGGGACTAGCGGGGGCTCGGAGACCCAGTACTTC	CASSFGTSGGSETQYF
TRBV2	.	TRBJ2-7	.	TGTGCCAGCACCCCGGTAGGACAGAACGAGCAGTACTTC	CASTPVGQNEQYF
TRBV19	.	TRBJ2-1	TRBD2	TGTGCCACTACTAGCGGGGGGGAGTACAATGAGCAGTTCTTC	CATTSGGEYNEQFF
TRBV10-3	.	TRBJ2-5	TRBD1	TGTGCCATCAGTTGGACAGGACAAGAGACCCAGTACTTC	CAISWTGQETQYF
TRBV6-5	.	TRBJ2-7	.	TGTGCCAGCAGTTACGCGGCAAGACCTCTGGATTACGAGCAGTACTTC	CASSYAARPLDYEQYF
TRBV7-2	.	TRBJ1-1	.	TGTGCCAGCAGCTTCAAGGGGCACACTGAAGCTTTCTTT	CASSFKGHTEAFF
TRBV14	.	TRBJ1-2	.	TGTGCCAGCAGCCCAAGAGAGACAGGCTTTCGTGGCTACACCTTC	CASSPRETGFRGYTF
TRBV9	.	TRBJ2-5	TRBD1	TGTGCCAGCAGCGGACAGGGGAACACTCAAGAGACCCAGTACTTC	CASSGQGNTQETQYF
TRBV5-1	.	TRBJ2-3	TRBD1	TGCGCCAGCAGCTTTGAGACAGGGACAGATACGCAGTATTTT	CASSFETGTDTQYF
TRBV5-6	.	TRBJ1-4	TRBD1	TGTGCCAGCAGCCATATTTTGGACAGGGCTAATGAAAAACTGTTTTTT	CASSHILDRANEKLFF
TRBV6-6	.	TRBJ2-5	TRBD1	TGTGCCAGCAGACAACAGGGGGCAGAGACCCAGTACTTC	CASRQQGAETQYF
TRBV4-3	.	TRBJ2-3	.	TGCGCCAGCAGCCCAAAACCAGGGTTGCGCACAGATACGCAGTATTTT	CASSPKPGLRTDTQYF
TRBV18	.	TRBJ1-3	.	TGTGCCAGCTCACCACCGAGAGCGGGAATCCCCTCTGGAAACACCATATATTTT	CASSPPRAGIPSGNTIYF
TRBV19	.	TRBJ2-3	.	TGTGCCAGTATGAGTTTCTCGGATACGCAGTATTTT	CASMSFSDTQYF
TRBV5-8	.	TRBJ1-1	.	TGTGCCAGCACCTTCAGGCCCTACACTGAAGCTTTCTTT	CASTFRPYTEAFF
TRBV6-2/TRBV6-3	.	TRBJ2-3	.	TGTGCCAGCAGTTACCCACTGGGCCTGGCTAGCACAGATACGCAGTATTTT	CASSYPLGLASTDTQYF
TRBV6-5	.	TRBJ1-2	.	TGTGCCAGCATGAAAGAGAGGAGCTATGGCTACACCTTC	CASMKERSYGYTF
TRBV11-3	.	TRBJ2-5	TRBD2	TGTGCCAGCACCCCTGGGGGGGAAGAGACCCAGTACTTC	CASTPGGEETQYF
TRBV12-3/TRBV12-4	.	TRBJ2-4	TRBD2	TGTGCCAGCAGTCCCAAAGCGGGGGGGGAGTACTTC	CASSPKAGGEYF
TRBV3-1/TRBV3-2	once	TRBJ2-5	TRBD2	TGTGCCAGCAGCCAAGTCCTATATACGTCTAGCGGGGGGGTGACCCAGTACTTC	CASSQVLYTSSGGVTQYF
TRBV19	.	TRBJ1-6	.	TGTGCCAGTAGTATCGGACGGGATTATAATTCACCCCTCCACTTT	CASSIGRDYNSPLHF
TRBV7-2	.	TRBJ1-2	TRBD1	TGTGCCAGCAGCTTTGGACAGGGCAGGGGATATGGCTACACCTTC	CASSFGQGRGYGYTF
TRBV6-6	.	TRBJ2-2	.	TGTGCCAGCAGTTACTCGAGGTCCGGCGCCGGGGAGCTGTTTTTT	CASSYSRSGAGELFF
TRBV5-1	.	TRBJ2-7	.	TGCGCCAGCAGCTTGGTTGAGTTAAGCTCCTACGAGCAGTACTTC	CASSLVELSSYEQYF
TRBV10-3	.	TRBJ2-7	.	TGTGCCATCAGTGGACAGTACGAGCAGTACTTC	CAISGQYEQYF